Described below is a single TCR beta chain sequence and its context. No antigen is known for it. The sample comes from a study of cytomegalovirus exposure and HLA in healthy donors. General study findings and limits: Being indistinguishable, some V segments were excluded, TRBV6-2 and TRBV6-3 among them.

Germline V lookup: CDR1 LNHDA, CDR2 SQIVND (reference sequence). There are 13 residues in the CDR3. V was cut by 3 bases and J by 6 bases, with 12 bases left in between. The PCR contained 60 Vbeta and 13 Jbeta primers. Using immunoSEQ multiplex PCR, the repertoire was profiled, and TCRdb retains in-frame clones only, with some absent. The sample has more than 150,000 clones, 80% to 85% seen once; the top ten hold around 0.41%. This clonotype originated in a boy aged 2-9 years in good health and CMV-seronegative. Source material: PBMCs. The chain couples TRBV19 to TRBJ2-7; a possible D gene is TRBD1 (5 bases). In nucleotides, the CDR3 is TGTGCCAGTAGTATGCGGACATTAAGCGAGCAGTACTTC. Protein product: CASSMRTLSEQYF.